This passage covers 20 T cell receptor beta chains from one sample sequenced in a study of blood T cells in healthy people across ages. For the second PCR, which ran for about 6 to 11 cycles, a sample-barcoded 5' primer and a J-beta primer mix were used. TCRdb ran MiXCR on the 5' RACE reads and lists one entry per CDR3 protein. The table records roughly 900,000 distinct CDR3 sequences, around 26% of them present only once. The specimen was blood. The receptors here all came from a woman at least 80 years old in good health.

About this clonotype itself: At one end the junction does not follow the germline gene, possibly because of a read error. The chain employs TRBV5-1 and TRBJ2-2, with D perhaps TRBD1 (6 bases). Germline V gene lookup returns CDR1 SGHRS and CDR2 YFSETQ. This CDR3 region has 15 residues. The CDR3 protein is CASSELQGNTGERFF. CDR3 sequence (DNA): TGCGCCAGCAGCGAGTTACAGGGAAACACCGGGGAGCGGTTTTTT.

This clonotype was observed a handful of times. A much larger clone differs by one base, so this may be a read error. CDR3 sequence: CASSLGQEHYEQYF. The CDR3 bases are TGCGCCAGCAGCTTGGGACAAGAGCACTACGAGCAGTACTTC. This chain links TRBV5-1 with TRBJ2-7; no reliable D call. Per germline, CDR1 SGHRS and CDR2 YFSETQ. The CDR3 contains 14 residues. Trimming removed 0 bases from V and 3 bases from J, with 10 bases in between.

This clonotype was observed many times. This sequence joins TRBV2 and TRBJ2-5, with D perhaps TRBD2 (5 bases). The CDR3 has 14 residues. In germline, CDR1 is SNHLY, CDR2 FYNNEI. V was trimmed by 2 bases and J by 3 bases, leaving 10 bases between them. The CDR3 here is CASSERGLKETQYF. The CDR3, as DNA: TGTGCCAGCAGTGAACGGGGATTAAAAGAGACCCAGTACTTC.

A single count supports this clonotype. This may stem from a read error, because a much larger clone lies one nucleotide away. V is TRBV18 and J is TRBJ2-7; D tentatively fits TRBD1 or TRBD2 (5 bases each). This CDR3 comprises 12 residues. The V end lost 10 bases, the J end lost 5 bases, and 15 bases lay between the germline ends. The germline gives CDR1 KGHSH, CDR2 LQKENI. The CDR3 nucleotides are TGTGCCACCCGACGAGGGGCAAACGAGCAGTACTTC. Protein sequence: CATRRGANEQYF.

The genes are TRBV20-1 and TRBJ2-7; 13 bases are shared with TRBD2. Germline V gives CDR1 DFQATT, CDR2 SNEGSKA (reference sequence). The CDR3 length is 14 residues. V was clipped by 3 bases and J by 6 bases; unmatched bases: 5. CDR3 DNA: TGCAGTGCTAGCGCCGGGACTAGCGGGACCGAGCAGTACTTC. Its translation: CSASAGTSGTEQYF.

This clonotype was seen a handful of times. The chain joins TRBV5-1 to TRBJ2-1; 12 nucleotides line up with TRBD2. V gave up 6 bases and J gave up 4 bases; unmatched junction bases: 5. The germline gives CDR1 SGHRS, CDR2 YFSETQ. CDR3 length: 15 residues. This CDR3 reads CASNTSGGPYNEQFF. The CDR3 coding sequence is TGCGCCAGCAACACTAGCGGGGGGCCTTACAATGAGCAGTTCTTC. The variable domain in full, completed from reference TRBV5-1 and TRBJ2-1, reads KAGVTQTPRYLIKTRGQQVTLSCSPISGHRSVSWYQQTPGQGLQFLFEYFSETQRNKGNFPGRFSGRQFSNSRSEMNVSTLELGDSALYLCASNTSGGPYNEQFFGPGTRLTVL.

This clonotype has ten or more counts. This sequence joins TRBV9 and TRBJ2-1; tentative D call: TRBD1 (5 bases). CDR3 length equals 12 residues. Deletions cut 0 bases from V and 12 bases from J, with 10 bases between. The germline V gene has CDR1 SGDLS and CDR2 YYNGEE. DNA of the CDR3: TGTGCCAGCAGCGTAGTAGGGGAACCGCAGTTCTTC. Protein sequence: CASSVVGEPQFF.

A few counts support this clonotype. The rearrangement joins TRBV5-1 to TRBJ2-7; a possible D gene is TRBD2 (6 bases). The CDR3 spans 14 residues. Trimming shortened V by 2 bases and J by 4 bases, and 13 bases separated the two germline ends. Germline assignment: CDR1 SGHRS and CDR2 YFSETQ. Here the CDR3 DNA reads TGCGCCAGCAGCTTACCGGGGACTCGTTACGAGCAGTACTTC. This gives the protein CASSLPGTRYEQYF. The entire variable domain, with the rest obtained from reference TRBV5-1 and TRBJ2-7, is as follows: KAGVTQTPRYLIKTRGQQVTLSCSPISGHRSVSWYQQTPGQGLQFLFEYFSETQRNKGNFPGRFSGRQFSNSRSEMNVSTLELGDSALYLCASSLPGTRYEQYFGPGTRLTVT.

This clonotype was seen ten or more times. The V gene is TRBV29-1, the J gene TRBJ2-7; 7 bases are a match to TRBD2. Per germline, CDR1 SQVTM and CDR2 ANQGSEA. V shed 7 bases and J 6 bases; nucleotides not matched to a gene: 12. The CDR3 sequence is 13 residues long. The CDR3 region is CSGGTGGVSEQYF. The CDR3, as DNA: TGCAGCGGGGGCACGGGGGGTGTTTCCGAGCAGTACTTC.

This clonotype appeared many times. The chain links TRBV10-3 to TRBJ2-1, with 8 bases matching TRBD2. There are 15 residues in the CDR3. Looked up from germline, CDR1 is ENHRY and CDR2 is SYGVKD. The junction had 11 bases not matched to a gene; V was cut back by 5 bases and J by 8 bases. The CDR3 region is CAISPPGGAGDEQFF. The CDR3 DNA is TGTGCCATCAGTCCTCCGGGGGGGGCGGGAGATGAGCAGTTCTTC.

This clonotype was seen more than once but under ten times. The chain is built from TRBV4-3 and TRBJ1-2, with 8 nucleotides matching TRBD1. The CDR3 length is 14 residues. Germline CDR1 and CDR2: LGHNA and YSLEER. J gave up 4 bases and V 6 bases, and 7 bases lay outside the gene matches. CDR3 sequence (DNA): TGCGCCAGCAGACAACAGGGGGGCTCCTATGGCTACACCTTC. Translation gives CASRQQGGSYGYTF.

In this sample, this clonotype turned up many times. The chain employs TRBV11-2 and TRBJ2-1; 9 nucleotides line up with TRBD2. Germline CDR1 reads SGHAT; CDR2 reads FQNNGV. V lost 7 bases, J lost 3 bases, and 13 bases stayed unmatched. The CDR3 runs to 17 residues. The CDR3 sequence is CASTRPRASGVYNEQFF. In nucleotides, the CDR3 is TGTGCCAGCACCCGACCCCGGGCTAGCGGGGTCTACAATGAGCAGTTCTTC.

This clonotype appeared a few times. The chain couples TRBV10-3 to TRBJ1-5, with D maybe TRBD1 (6 bases). CDR3 length: 12 residues. Germline values: CDR1 ENHRY, CDR2 SYGVKD. Trimming cost V 5 bases and J 7 bases, with 9 bases left between them. The CDR3, as DNA: TGTGCCATCAGTCAGGGGAACCAGCCCCAGCATTTT. Encoded protein: CAISQGNQPQHF.

This clonotype was detected many times. An end of the junction differs from the germline gene, which may be a read error. The chain is built from TRBV2 and TRBJ1-2, with unresolved D. The CDR3 has 13 amino acids. CDR1 is SNHLY, CDR2 FYNNEI, per germline. In nucleotides, the CDR3 is TGTGCCAGCAGAGAAGAGGTCGGTGCTGGCTACACCTTC. It yields the protein CASREEVGAGYTF.

This clonotype was recorded at least ten times. The rearrangement joins TRBV21-1 to TRBJ1-2; TRBD1 is taken as the D call from the table, unchecked against the DNA. TRBV21-1 is a documented pseudogene. The CDR3 consists of 16 residues. CDR3 region: CASSKPFSQGHYGYTF. In DNA, the CDR3 is TGTGCCAGCAGCAAACCCTTCTCGCAGGGTCACTATGGCTACACCTTC.

Ten or more counts support this clonotype. The V and J genes are TRBV7-2 and TRBJ2-7; 8 bases line up with TRBD2. The CDR3 contains 17 residues. Germline CDR1 reads SGHTA; CDR2 reads FQGNSA. The V gene end was trimmed by 1 base and the J gene end by 2 bases; junction bases not matched to a gene: 10. The CDR3 region is CASSLVAGGQNPYEQYF. Here the CDR3 DNA reads TGTGCCAGCAGCTTAGTCGCGGGGGGCCAAAACCCCTACGAGCAGTACTTC.

A few counts support this clonotype. This may be a read error, as it is one base from a much larger clone. The V gene is TRBV4-3, the J gene TRBJ2-7; 7 nucleotides agree with TRBD1. This CDR3 region has 16 residues. The junction had 12 bases not matched to a gene; V was cut back by 0 bases and J by 7 bases. Germline-derived CDR1 and CDR2 are LGHNA and YSLEER. CDR3 loop: CASSQDSSTGRNEQYF. The CDR3 DNA follows: TGCGCCAGCAGCCAAGATTCGTCGACAGGGCGCAATGAGCAGTACTTC.

This clonotype showed up many times. CDR3 protein: CAWRVTREQYF. The CDR3 nucleotides read TGTGCCTGGAGGGTTACCAGGGAGCAGTACTTC. The V call is TRBV30, the J call TRBJ2-5; possibly TRBD1 or TRBD2 for D (5 bases each). The V gene lost 3 bases and the J gene lost 11 bases, with 13 bases spanning the gap. The germline V gene encodes CDR1 GTSNPN and CDR2 SVGIG (reference sequence). The CDR3 covers 11 residues.

The V gene is TRBV7-2, the J gene TRBJ2-2; 10 positions agree with TRBD1. The CDR3 length is 16 residues. Germline CDR1 SGHTA, CDR2 FQGNSA. The V gene end was trimmed by 5 bases and the J gene end by 4 bases; junction bases not matched to a gene: 7. The chain's CDR3 is CASSPPGQGSTGELFF. The CDR3 DNA sequence: TGTGCCAGCAGCCCCCCGGGACAGGGGAGCACCGGGGAGCTGTTTTTT.

This clonotype has a single count. A much larger clone sits a single nucleotide away, making a read error possible. The J gene is TRBJ2-5, the V gene TRBV20-1, with a tentative D call TRBD2 (6 bases). TRBJ2-1 explains the end of the DNA better; the J call may be wrong. CDR1 and CDR2 (germline): DFQATT, SNEGSKA (reference sequence). This CDR3 has 12 residues. CDR3 sequence reads: CSALRGGETQFF. Here the CDR3 DNA reads TGCAGTGCTTTAAGGGGAGGAGAGACCCAGTTCTTC.